This T cell receptor beta chain emerged from a study of HIV-infected children after antiretroviral therapy interruption. Whole-study context: Weeks 0, 48 and 150 were sampled under continuous treatment. Study outcomes and limitations: After treatment interruption started, naive CD4+ CDR3 overlap across time points dropped.

RNA-based 3' RACE libraries used unique molecular identifiers. TCRdb itself ran the 3' RACE reads through MiXCR, one entry per CDR3 protein. Of about 40,000 distinct CDR3 sequences in the sample, over 6.5% are singletons; the top ten hold more than 0.75%. Ten or more counts support this clonotype. Its target is unknown. The treatment was: PENTA 11 planned treatment interruption arm or continuous ART arm. This receptor was obtained from a pool of human donors with HIV. This sample comprised CD45RA+ CD4+ T cells from PBMCs, pooled from several time points, obtained from a donor given antiretroviral therapy, either interrupted or continuous. Subset defined: naive CD4+ CD45RA+ CD45RO- T cells.

The chain's CDR3 is CSAAHRAAEQYF. The CDR3 DNA reads TGCAGCGCCGCCCACCGGGCCGCCGAGCAGTACTTC. The chain carries TRBV29-1 and TRBJ2-7; D not certain. Deletions cut 7 bases from V and 6 bases from J, with 16 bases between. The CDR3 loop spans 12 amino acids. The germline V gene has CDR1 SQVTM and CDR2 ANQGSEA.